Listed below are T cell receptor beta chains from one sample, sequenced in a study of blood T cells in healthy people across ages. TCRdb passed the 5' RACE reads through MiXCR, listing each CDR3 protein once. The sample lists hundreds of thousands of distinct CDR3 sequences, under 45% occurring once. Sequences were obtained from blood. The receptors originated from a man between 60 and 70 years old in good health. Both conserved end residues are part of each CDR3. A D gene is named only where the DNA matches it firmly. Clone sizes are given selectively: once, few, many, or a class where the clone is expanded.

DNA: TGCGCCAGCAGCGCCCGACAGGGGGGCTCCTACAATGAGCAGTTCTTC; CDR3: CASSARQGGSYNEQFF; V: TRBV5-1; size: NA; D: TRBD1; J: TRBJ2-1
DNA: TGTGCCACCAGCCCCCCCCTGGAGCCCCAGCATTTT; CDR3: CATSPPLEPQHF; V: TRBV15; size: NA; D: NA; J: TRBJ1-5
DNA: TGTGCCAGCAGCTTGGAAAAGTTCTCCTACAATGAGCAGTTCTTC; CDR3: CASSLEKFSYNEQFF; V: TRBV5-6; size: NA; D: NA; J: TRBJ2-1
DNA: TGTGCCACCAGCAGAGACGAGCTAGCGGGGAGGTACATTCAGTACTTC; CDR3: CATSRDELAGRYIQYF; V: TRBV15; size: NA; D: TRBD2; J: TRBJ2-4
DNA: TGTGCCAGCAGCCAAGAGGGCGATGGCTACACCTTC; CDR3: CASSQEGDGYTF; V: TRBV14; size: NA; D: NA; J: TRBJ1-2
DNA: TGTGCCAGCAGTTCAAAGAGGGTTAGCTCCTACAATGAGCAGTTCTTC; CDR3: CASSSKRVSSYNEQFF; V: TRBV7-3; size: many; D: NA; J: TRBJ2-1
DNA: TGTGCCAGCAGTGAAGAGGCAGGGAGAGAGACCCAGTACTTC; CDR3: CASSEEAGRETQYF; V: TRBV25-1; size: NA; D: NA; J: TRBJ2-5
DNA: TGTGCCAGCAGCTCCTATGTCCAAGAGACCCAGTACTTC; CDR3: CASSSYVQETQYF; V: TRBV7-2; size: few; D: NA; J: TRBJ2-5
DNA: TGTGCCAGCACTAGCGGGGGGCCCAACGAGCAGTACTTC; CDR3: CASTSGGPNEQYF; V: TRBV2; size: NA; D: TRBD2; J: TRBJ2-7
DNA: TGTGCCAGCAGCAACCCGGACCCCCAGTTAGAGCAGTACTTC; CDR3: CASSNPDPQLEQYF; V: TRBV21-1; size: NA; D: NA; J: TRBJ2-5
DNA: TGCAGTGCTAGAAGGGGCGCAGGGCGGTTCTTC; CDR3: CSARRGAGRFF; V: TRBV20-1; size: NA; D: NA; J: TRBJ2-1
DNA: TGCAGCGTTGCCCCAGGGCCTTACGAGCAGTACTTC; CDR3: CSVAPGPYEQYF; V: TRBV29-1; size: few; D: NA; J: TRBJ2-7